Listed below are T cell receptor beta chains from one sample, sequenced in a study of human T cells and chemical hapten exposure. TCRdb ran MiXCR on the RACE reads and lists one entry per CDR3 protein. Of 300,000 to 450,000 distinct CDR3 sequences in the sample, approximately 5.1% were seen once. Material: whole blood, obtained in connection with sensitization to the hapten diphenylcyclopropenone (DPC). These receptors were obtained from a woman aged 45-59 years with alopecia areata. Some clones in this sample may be carry-over from other donors' samples. CDR3s include the opening cysteine and the closing phenylalanine or tryptophan. The D gene is left open where the match is weak. Expanded clones are given a class, and other clones once, few, many or no size at all.

size | J | D | V | DNA | CDR3
. | TRBJ2-7 | . | TRBV24-1 | TGTGCCACCAGTGATGGGGGATCCCACGAGCAGTACTTC | CATSDGGSHEQYF
few | TRBJ1-4 | TRBD1 | TRBV28 | TGTGCCAGCAGGGACAGGGGGACCACTAATGAAAAACTGTTTTTT | CASRDRGTTNEKLFF
. | TRBJ2-7 | . | TRBV4-2 | TGTGCCAGCAGCCAAGGGACTACCCCCTACGAGCAGTACTTC | CASSQGTTPYEQYF
many | TRBJ2-7 | TRBD1 | TRBV12-3/TRBV12-4 | TGTGCCAGCAGTTTAGGGTCGCGTACAGGGGGCCCGGACTCCTACGAGCAGTACTTC | CASSLGSRTGGPDSYEQYF
few | TRBJ2-3 | . | TRBV5-4 | TGTGCCAGCAGCTTCGCTTCCACAGGGCCAGATACGCAGTATTTT | CASSFASTGPDTQYF
. | TRBJ1-1 | . | TRBV9 | TGTGCCAGCGGGGGGGCTGAAGCTTTCTTT | CASGGAEAFF
few | TRBJ1-4 | . | TRBV10-3 | TGTGCCATCAGCACAGGAGAAAAACTGTTTTTT | CAISTGEKLFF
few | TRBJ1-1 | . | TRBV24-1 | TGTGCCTCCATGTTACCGCAACCACCTGAAGCTTTCTTT | CASMLPQPPEAFF
. | TRBJ2-3 | . | TRBV7-2 | TGTGCCAGCAGCTCCTACGATACGCAGTATTTT | CASSSYDTQYF
many | TRBJ2-3 | . | TRBV20-1 | TGCAGTGCTAGTACGGGGGCCACAGATACGCAGTATTTT | CSASTGATDTQYF
many | TRBJ2-1 | TRBD1 | TRBV28 | TGTGCCAGCAGTTTAATTCGGGCAGGGGGTAATGAGCAGTTCTTC | CASSLIRAGGNEQFF
many | TRBJ1-3 | . | TRBV29-1 | TGCAGCGTTGAAGATCCCGGCCGCTCTGGAAACACCATATATTTT | CSVEDPGRSGNTIYF
many | TRBJ2-1 | TRBD2 | TRBV5-1 | TGCGCCAGCAGCTTGGCAGTGACTAGCGGGGAAGAGCAGTTCTTC | CASSLAVTSGEEQFF
many | TRBJ1-2 | TRBD1 | TRBV9 | TGTGCCAGCAGCCCAGGGGAGGGGGCAAACTATGGCTACACCTTC | CASSPGEGANYGYTF
few | TRBJ1-5 | . | TRBV6-6 | TGTGCCAGCAGTACAATAAGACAGGCTTATCAGCCCCAGCATTTT | CASSTIRQAYQPQHF
many | TRBJ2-7 | . | TRBV12-3/TRBV12-4 | TGTGCCAGCGCAGCCGTTAGGGAGCAGTACTTC | CASAAVREQYF
many | TRBJ2-5 | . | TRBV29-1 | TGCAGCGTTGAAGATACAGGTTTTGCCCGAGAGACCCAGTACTTC | CSVEDTGFARETQYF
. | TRBJ2-3 | . | TRBV20-1 | TGCAGTGCTAGAGAAAGGTCTTTAGCCCCAGATACGCAGTATTTT | CSARERSLAPDTQYF
few | TRBJ1-4 | . | TRBV27 | TGTGCCAGCAGTTCCGGATCCACAACTAATGAAAAACTGTTTTTT | CASSSGSTTNEKLFF
many | TRBJ2-3 | . | TRBV11-2 | TGTGCCAGCAAGGGAACCCCCACAGATACGCAGTATTTT | CASKGTPTDTQYF
. | TRBJ2-5 | TRBD2 | TRBV7-2 | TGTGCCAGCAGCCTGATAGCGGGAGGCGGCCAAGAGACCCAGTACTTC | CASSLIAGGGQETQYF
many | TRBJ1-1 | TRBD1 | TRBV5-6 | TGTGCCAGCAGCCCAACCCTAAGGACAGGGGATGGCACTGAAGCTTTCTTT | CASSPTLRTGDGTEAFF
many | TRBJ2-7 | . | TRBV6-2/TRBV6-3 | TGTGCCAGCAGCCAGTGGACCGCCTACGAGCAGTACTTC | CASSQWTAYEQYF
few | TRBJ2-3 | TRBD2 | TRBV30 | TGTGCCTGGAGTGGTATAGCGGGAGGGAGAGGAGATACGCAGTATTTT | CAWSGIAGGRGDTQYF